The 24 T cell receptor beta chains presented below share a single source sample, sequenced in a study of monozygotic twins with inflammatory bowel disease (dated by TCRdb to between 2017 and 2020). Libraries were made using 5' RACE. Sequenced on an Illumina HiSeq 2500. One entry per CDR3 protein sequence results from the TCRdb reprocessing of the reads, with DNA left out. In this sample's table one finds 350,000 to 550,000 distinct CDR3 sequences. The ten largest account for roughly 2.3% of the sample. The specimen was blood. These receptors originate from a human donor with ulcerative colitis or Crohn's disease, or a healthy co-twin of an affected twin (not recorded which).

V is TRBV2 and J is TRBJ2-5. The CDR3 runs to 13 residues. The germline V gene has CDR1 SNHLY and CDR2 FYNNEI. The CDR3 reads CASRPDQRETQYF.

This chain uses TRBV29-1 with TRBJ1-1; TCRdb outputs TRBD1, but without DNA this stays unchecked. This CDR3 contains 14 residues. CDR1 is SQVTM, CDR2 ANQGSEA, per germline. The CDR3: CSVEGARANTEAFF.

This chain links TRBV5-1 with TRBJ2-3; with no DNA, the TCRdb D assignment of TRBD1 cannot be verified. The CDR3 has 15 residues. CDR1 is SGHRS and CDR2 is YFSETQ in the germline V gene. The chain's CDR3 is CASRASGSSTDTQYF.

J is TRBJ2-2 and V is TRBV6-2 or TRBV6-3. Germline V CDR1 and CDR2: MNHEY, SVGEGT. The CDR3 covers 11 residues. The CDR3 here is CARPRTGELFF.

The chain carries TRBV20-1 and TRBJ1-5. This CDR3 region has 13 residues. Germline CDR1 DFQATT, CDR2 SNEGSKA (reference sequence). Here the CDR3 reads CSALRGANQPQHF.

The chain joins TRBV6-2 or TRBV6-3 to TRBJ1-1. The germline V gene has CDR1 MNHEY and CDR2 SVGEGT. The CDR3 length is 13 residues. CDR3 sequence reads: CASKVTSNTEAFF.

The CDR3 sequence: CSAIGQGATGELFF. The chain is built from TRBV20-1 and TRBJ2-2; TCRdb's D gene call, TRBD1, goes unchecked for lack of DNA. The CDR3 loop spans 14 amino acids. Germline loops: CDR1 DFQATT, CDR2 SNEGSKA (reference sequence).

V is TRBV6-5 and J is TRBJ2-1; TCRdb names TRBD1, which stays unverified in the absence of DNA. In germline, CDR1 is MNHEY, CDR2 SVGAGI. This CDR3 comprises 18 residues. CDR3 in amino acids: CASSYPITGDGFDNEQFF.

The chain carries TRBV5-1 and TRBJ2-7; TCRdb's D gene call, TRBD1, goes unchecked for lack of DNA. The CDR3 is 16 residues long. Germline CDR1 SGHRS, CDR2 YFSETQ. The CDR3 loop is CASSLVPGTGFYEQYF.

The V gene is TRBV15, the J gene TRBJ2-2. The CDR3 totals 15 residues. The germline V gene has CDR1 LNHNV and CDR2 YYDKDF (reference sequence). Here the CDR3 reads CATSPTRGNTGELFF.

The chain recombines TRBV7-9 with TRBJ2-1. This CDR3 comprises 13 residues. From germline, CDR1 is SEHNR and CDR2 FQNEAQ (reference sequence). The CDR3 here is CASSFAGYPEQFF.

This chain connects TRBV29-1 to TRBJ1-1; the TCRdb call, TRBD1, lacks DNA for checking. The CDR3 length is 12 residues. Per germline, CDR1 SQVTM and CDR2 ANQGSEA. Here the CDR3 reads CSVGTGPIEAFF.

CDR3 protein: CASSQIKGAEAFF. The chain links TRBV27 to TRBJ1-1; the D call of TRBD1 rests on TCRdb alone, since no DNA is present to check it. Germline CDR1 reads MNHEY; CDR2 reads SMNVEV (reference sequence). The CDR3 loop spans 13 amino acids.

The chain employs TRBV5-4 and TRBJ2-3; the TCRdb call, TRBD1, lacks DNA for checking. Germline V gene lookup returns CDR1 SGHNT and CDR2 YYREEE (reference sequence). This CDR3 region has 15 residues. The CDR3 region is CASSLSGHSTDTQYF.

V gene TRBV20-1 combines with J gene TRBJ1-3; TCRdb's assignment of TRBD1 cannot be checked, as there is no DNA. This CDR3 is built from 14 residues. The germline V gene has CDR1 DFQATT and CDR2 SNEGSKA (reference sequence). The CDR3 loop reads CSATPPGAGNTIYF.

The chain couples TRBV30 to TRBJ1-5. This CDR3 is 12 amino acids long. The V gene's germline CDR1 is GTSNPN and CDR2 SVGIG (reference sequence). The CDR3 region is CAWSAPSQPQHF.

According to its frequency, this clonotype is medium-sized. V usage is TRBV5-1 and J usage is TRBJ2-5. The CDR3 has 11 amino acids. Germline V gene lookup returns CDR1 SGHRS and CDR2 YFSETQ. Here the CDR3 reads CASSLQETQYF.

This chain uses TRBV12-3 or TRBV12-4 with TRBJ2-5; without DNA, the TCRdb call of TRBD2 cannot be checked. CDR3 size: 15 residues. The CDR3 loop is CASSPTSGGAQTQYF.

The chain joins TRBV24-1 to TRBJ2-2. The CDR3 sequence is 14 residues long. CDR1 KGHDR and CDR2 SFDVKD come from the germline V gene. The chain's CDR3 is CATSDFLGTGELFF.

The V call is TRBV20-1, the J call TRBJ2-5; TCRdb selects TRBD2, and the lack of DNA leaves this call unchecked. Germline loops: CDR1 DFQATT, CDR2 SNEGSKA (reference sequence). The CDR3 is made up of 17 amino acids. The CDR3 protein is CSARSKGLAGVWETQYF.

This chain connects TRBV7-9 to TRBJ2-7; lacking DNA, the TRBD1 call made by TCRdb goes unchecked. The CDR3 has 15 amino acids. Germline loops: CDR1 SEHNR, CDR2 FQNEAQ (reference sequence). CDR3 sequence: CASSPRSGDRYEQYF.

The CDR3 loop is CSAGSDSADTQYF. The V call is TRBV20-1, the J call TRBJ2-3; the D gene TCRdb calls, TRBD2, cannot be checked with no DNA. The germline CDR1 and CDR2 sequences are DFQATT and SNEGSKA (reference sequence). The CDR3 loop spans 13 amino acids.

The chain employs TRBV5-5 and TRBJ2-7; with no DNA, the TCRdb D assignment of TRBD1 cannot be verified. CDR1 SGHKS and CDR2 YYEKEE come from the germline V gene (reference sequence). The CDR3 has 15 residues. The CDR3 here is CASSFDSGGSYKQYF.

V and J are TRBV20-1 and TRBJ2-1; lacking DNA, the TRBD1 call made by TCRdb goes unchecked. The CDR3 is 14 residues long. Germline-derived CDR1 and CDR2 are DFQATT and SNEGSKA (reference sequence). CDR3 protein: CSARMGGRYNEQFF.